A single sample is the source of the 2 T cell receptor beta chains below, sequenced in a study of cytomegalovirus exposure and HLA in healthy donors (dated by TCRdb to the late 2010s). The library came from the immunoSEQ multiplex PCR assay. The multiplex PCR relied on a mix of 60 forward primers for TCR Vbeta segments and 13 reverse primers for TCR Jbeta segments. TCRdb re-hosts the immuneACCESS table, in-frame sequences only. Its copies lack some clones; in the studies checked, an unresolved V gene accounts for under half of them, and the cause for the rest is not known. Recorded for this sample are about 140,000 clones; almost 80% of them occurred a single time. In total, the top ten clones hold 1.5% to 2% of the sample. The sample consisted of PBMCs. Every receptor here comes from a woman aged 25 to 45 in good health and CMV-seronegative.

This chain connects TRBV7-3 to TRBJ2-5; 7 nucleotides match TRBD2. This CDR3 spans 14 amino acids. Germline values: CDR1 SGHTA, CDR2 FQGTGA. V lost 2 bases and J lost 0; bases outside the gene matches: 0. The CDR3 nucleotides read TGTGCCAGCAGCTTAGGGACTAACCAAGAGACCCAGTACTTC. This sequence encodes CASSLGTNQETQYF.

This chain uses TRBV15 with TRBJ2-7, with TRBD2 matching over 9 bases. Germline V lookup: CDR1 LNHNV, CDR2 YYDKDF (reference sequence). J gave up 2 bases and V 1 base, and 6 bases lay outside the gene matches. CDR3 size: 16 residues. Here the CDR3 DNA reads TGTGCCACCAGCAGAGTGGGGGCGGGGGGGGCCTACGAGCAGTACTTC. This gives the protein CATSRVGAGGAYEQYF.